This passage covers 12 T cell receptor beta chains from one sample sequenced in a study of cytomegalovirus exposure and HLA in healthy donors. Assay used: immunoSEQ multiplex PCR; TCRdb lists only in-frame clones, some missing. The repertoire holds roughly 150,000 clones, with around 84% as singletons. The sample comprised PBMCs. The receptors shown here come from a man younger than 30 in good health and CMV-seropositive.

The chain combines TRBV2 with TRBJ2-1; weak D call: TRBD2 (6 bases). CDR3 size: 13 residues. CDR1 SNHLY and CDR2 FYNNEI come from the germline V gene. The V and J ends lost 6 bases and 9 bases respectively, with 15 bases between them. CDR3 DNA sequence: TGTGCCAGCAGCGTCGGGCGGGACGGTGAGCAGTTCTTC. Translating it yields CASSVGRDGEQFF. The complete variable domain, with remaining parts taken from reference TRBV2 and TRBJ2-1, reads EPEVTQTPSHQVTQMGQEVILRCVPISNHLYFYWYRQILGQKVEFLVSFYNNEISEKSEIFDDQFSVERPDGSNFTLKIRSTKLEDSAMYFCASSVGRDGEQFFGPGTRLTVL.

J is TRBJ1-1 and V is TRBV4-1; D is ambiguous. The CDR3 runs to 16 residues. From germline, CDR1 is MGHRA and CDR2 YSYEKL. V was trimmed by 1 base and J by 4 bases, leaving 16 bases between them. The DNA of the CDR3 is TGCGCCAGCAGCCAAGCACGGGGAGGGCGGGTCACTGAAGCTTTCTTT. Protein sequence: CASSQARGGRVTEAFF.

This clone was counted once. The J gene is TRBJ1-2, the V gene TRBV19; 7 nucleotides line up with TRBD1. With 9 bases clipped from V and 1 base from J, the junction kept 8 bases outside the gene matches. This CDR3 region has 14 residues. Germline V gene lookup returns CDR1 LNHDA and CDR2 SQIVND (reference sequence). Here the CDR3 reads CASNRGPVNYGYTF. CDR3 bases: TGTGCCAGCAACAGGGGCCCCGTTAACTATGGCTACACCTTC.

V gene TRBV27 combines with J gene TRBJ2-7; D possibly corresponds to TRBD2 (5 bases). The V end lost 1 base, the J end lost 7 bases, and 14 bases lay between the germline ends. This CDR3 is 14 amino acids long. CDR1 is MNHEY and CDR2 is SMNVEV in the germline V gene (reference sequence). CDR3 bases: TGTGCCAGCAGTTTATTGGGCAGAACGGGAGAGCAGTACTTC. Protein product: CASSLLGRTGEQYF.

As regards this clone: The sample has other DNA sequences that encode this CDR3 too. CDR3 DNA: TGTGCCAGCAGTTTATCGGGGGGGAAGGCTGAAGCTTTCTTT. Translating gives CASSLSGGKAEAFF. The gene calls are TRBV27 and TRBJ1-1; a weak D match, TRBD1 (5 bases). The V end was cut by 0 bases, the J end by 6 bases, with 11 bases between. This CDR3 region has 14 residues. In germline, CDR1 is MNHEY, CDR2 SMNVEV (reference sequence).

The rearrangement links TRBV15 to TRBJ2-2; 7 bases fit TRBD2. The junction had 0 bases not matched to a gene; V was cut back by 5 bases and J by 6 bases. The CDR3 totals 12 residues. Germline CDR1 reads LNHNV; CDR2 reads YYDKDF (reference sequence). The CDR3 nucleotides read TGTGCCACCAGCGGGGGGGCCGGGGAGCTGTTTTTT. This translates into CATSGGAGELFF.

CDR3 residues: CASSAHSEQFF. CDR3 DNA: TGTGCCAGCAGCGCCCACAGTGAGCAGTTCTTC. The chain has TRBV9 and TRBJ2-1; D is unclear. Per the germline V gene, CDR1 is SGDLS and CDR2 is YYNGEE. V gave up 3 bases and J gave up 9 bases, with 7 bases separating them. The CDR3 totals 11 residues.

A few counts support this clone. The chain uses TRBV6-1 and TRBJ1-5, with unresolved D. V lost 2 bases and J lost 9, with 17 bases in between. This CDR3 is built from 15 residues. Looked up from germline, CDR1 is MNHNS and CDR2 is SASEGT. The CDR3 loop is CASSEPPDGVWPQHF. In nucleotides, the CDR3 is TGTGCCAGCAGTGAACCACCTGACGGGGTCTGGCCCCAGCATTTT.

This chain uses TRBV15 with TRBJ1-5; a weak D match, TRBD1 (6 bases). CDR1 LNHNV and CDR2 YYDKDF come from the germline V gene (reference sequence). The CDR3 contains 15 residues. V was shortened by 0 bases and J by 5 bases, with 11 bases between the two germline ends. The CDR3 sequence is CATSRDPTGDQPQHF. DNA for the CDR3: TGTGCCACCAGCAGAGATCCGACAGGTGATCAGCCCCAGCATTTT.

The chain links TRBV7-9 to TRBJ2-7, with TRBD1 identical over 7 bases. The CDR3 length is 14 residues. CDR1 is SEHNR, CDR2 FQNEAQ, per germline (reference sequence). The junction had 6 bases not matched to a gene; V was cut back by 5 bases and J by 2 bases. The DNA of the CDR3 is TGTGCCAGCAGCAAGGGACAGATTACCTACGAGCAGTACTTC. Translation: CASSKGQITYEQYF.

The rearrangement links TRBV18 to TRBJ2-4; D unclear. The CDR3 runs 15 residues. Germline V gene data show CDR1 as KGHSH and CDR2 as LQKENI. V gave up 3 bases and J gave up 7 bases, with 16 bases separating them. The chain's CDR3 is CASSPRVGTVNIQYF. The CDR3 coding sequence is TGTGCCAGCTCACCGAGAGTGGGTACAGTGAACATTCAGTACTTC.

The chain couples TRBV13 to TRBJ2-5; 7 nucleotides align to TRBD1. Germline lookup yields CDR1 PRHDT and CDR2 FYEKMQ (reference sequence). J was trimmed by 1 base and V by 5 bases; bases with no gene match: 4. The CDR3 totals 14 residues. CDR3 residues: CASSRRDSQETQYF. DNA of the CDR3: TGTGCCAGCAGCCGTCGGGACAGCCAAGAGACCCAGTACTTC.